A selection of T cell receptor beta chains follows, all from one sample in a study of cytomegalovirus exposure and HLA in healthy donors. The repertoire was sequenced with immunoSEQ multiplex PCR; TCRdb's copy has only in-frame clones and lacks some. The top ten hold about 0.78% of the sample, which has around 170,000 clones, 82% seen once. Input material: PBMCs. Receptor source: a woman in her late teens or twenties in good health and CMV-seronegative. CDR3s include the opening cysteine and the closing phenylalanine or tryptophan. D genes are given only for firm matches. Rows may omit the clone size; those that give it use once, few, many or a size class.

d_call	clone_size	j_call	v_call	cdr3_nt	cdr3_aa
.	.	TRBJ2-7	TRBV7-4	TGTGCCAGCAGCCCGGGGGATGGCGAGCAGTACTTC	CASSPGDGEQYF
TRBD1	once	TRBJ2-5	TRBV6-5	TGTGCCAGCAGTTACGGACAGGGTCAAGAGACCCAGTACTTC	CASSYGQGQETQYF
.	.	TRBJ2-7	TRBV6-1	TGTGCCAGCAGTGATCCTCTAGTACCCGGCGAGCAGTACTTC	CASSDPLVPGEQYF
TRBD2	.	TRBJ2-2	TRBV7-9	TGTGCCATCAAGACGCCCGAGAGTTTAGCGGGAGGGTGGACCGGGGAGCTGTTTTTT	CAIKTPESLAGGWTGELFF
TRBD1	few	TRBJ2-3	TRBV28	TGTGCCAGCAGTTCATCGGGACAGGGATCAGATACGCAGTATTTT	CASSSSGQGSDTQYF
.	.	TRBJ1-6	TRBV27	TGTGCCAGCAGAGACTTATCCAGGGTTTATAATTCACCCCTCCACTTT	CASRDLSRVYNSPLHF
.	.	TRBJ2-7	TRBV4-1	TGCGCCAGCAGCCAAGAAATCCTCGTGTACGAGCAGTACTTC	CASSQEILVYEQYF
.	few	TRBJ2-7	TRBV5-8	TGTGCCAGCAGCTTGAACGGGTACTCCTACGAGCAGTACTTC	CASSLNGYSYEQYF
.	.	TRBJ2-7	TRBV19	TGTGCCAGTAGTATAGGGGGCACTCGGGAGCAGTACTTC	CASSIGGTREQYF
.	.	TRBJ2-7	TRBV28	TGTGCCAGCAGTTTCAGCCCCCAGGGTACAGGCTACGAGCAGTACTTC	CASSFSPQGTGYEQYF
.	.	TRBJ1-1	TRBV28	TGTGCCAGCACCCTAGTCCCGTTAAACACTGAAGCTTTCTTT	CASTLVPLNTEAFF
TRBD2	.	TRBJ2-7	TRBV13	TGTGCCAGCAGCTTAGGAGCGGGAGGGCCCTACGAGCAGTACTTC	CASSLGAGGPYEQYF
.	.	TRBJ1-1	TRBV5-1	TGCGCCAGCAGCCTCAGACCCGGAGGGGACACTGAAGCTTTCTTT	CASSLRPGGDTEAFF
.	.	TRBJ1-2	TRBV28	TGTGCCAGCAGTTTGCCTATCGGGGGTGTCTTAGGCTACACCTTC	CASSLPIGGVLGYTF
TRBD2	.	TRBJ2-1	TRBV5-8	TGTGCCAGCAGCTCGGGACTAGAAGGAGAGAGGCAGCAGTTCTTC	CASSSGLEGERQQFF
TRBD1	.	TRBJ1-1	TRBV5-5	TGTGCCAGCAGCTTGTGGGGGGACAGGGGGTACACTGAAGCTTTCTTT	CASSLWGDRGYTEAFF
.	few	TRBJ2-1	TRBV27	TGTGCCAGCAGTTCAATCGGGAGTTCGAAGTACAATGAGCAGTTCTTC	CASSSIGSSKYNEQFF
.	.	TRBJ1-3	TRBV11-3	TGTGCCAGCAGCTTAGATCCAGGGGCTGGAAACACCATATATTTT	CASSLDPGAGNTIYF
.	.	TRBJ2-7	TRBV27	TGTGCCAGCAGGACTCGCCAGACCCTAGCCCACGAGCAGTACTTC	CASRTRQTLAHEQYF
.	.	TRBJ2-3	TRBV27	TGTGCCAGCAGCAGGACTTCTGGAGGGGATACGCAGTATTTT	CASSRTSGGDTQYF
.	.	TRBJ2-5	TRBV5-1	TGCGCCAGCAGCTTGGCCCTAGGGGCCCAAGAGACCCAGTACTTC	CASSLALGAQETQYF
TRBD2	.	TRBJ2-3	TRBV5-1	TGCGCCAGCAGCTTGAATGGCGGGAGGCCTCCAAAGGGAGATACGCAGTATTTT	CASSLNGGRPPKGDTQYF
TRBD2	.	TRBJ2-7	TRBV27	TGTGCCAGCAGTATAGCGGGAGTGTTGTACGAGCAGTACTTC	CASSIAGVLYEQYF
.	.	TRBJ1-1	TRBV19	TGTGCCAGTACCCAGACGGGGGAGGTCGATGAAGCTTTCTTT	CASTQTGEVDEAFF
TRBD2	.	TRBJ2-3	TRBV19	TGTGCCAGTAGTATTGGTAGCGGGAGTGGCCCCGATACGCAGTATTTT	CASSIGSGSGPDTQYF
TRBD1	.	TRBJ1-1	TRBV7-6	TGTGCCAGCAGCTTAGCGGGGACAGGGGAGGTGAGCACTGAAGCTTTCTTT	CASSLAGTGEVSTEAFF
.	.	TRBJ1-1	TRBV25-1	TGTGCCAGCAGTGTGATGGGGGGACCGGGTGAAGCTTTCTTT	CASSVMGGPGEAFF
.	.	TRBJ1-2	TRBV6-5	TGTGCCAGCAGTTACTCAAGCAGGGCCTATGGCTACACCTTC	CASSYSSRAYGYTF
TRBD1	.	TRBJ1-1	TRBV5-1	TGCGCCAGCAGCTCCACAGGGGGATACACTGAAGCTTTCTTT	CASSSTGGYTEAFF
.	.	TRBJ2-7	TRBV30	TGTGCCTGGGATCCGGGACACACTGGATCCTACGAGCAGTACTTC	CAWDPGHTGSYEQYF
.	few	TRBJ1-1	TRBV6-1	TGTGCCAGCAGTGAAGGTGTCCAGGGGTCCACTGAAGCTTTCTTT	CASSEGVQGSTEAFF
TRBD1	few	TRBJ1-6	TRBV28	TGTGCCAGCAGAAATACAGGGGTTACACCCCTCCACTTT	CASRNTGVTPLHF
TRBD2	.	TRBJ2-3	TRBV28	TGTGCCAGCAGTTCTTTAGCGGGGGCCACAGATACGCAGTATTTT	CASSSLAGATDTQYF
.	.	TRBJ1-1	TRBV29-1	TGCAGCGTCATGGGGGCAGGGCGAGGGGTATACACTGAAGCTTTCTTT	CSVMGAGRGVYTEAFF
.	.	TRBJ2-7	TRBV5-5	TGTGCCAGCAGCTTACAGGGATCCCCAACCTACGAGCAGTACTTC	CASSLQGSPTYEQYF
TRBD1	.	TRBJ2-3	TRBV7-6	TGTGCCAGCAGCTTCCACCGGGACAGAAACCTATCCACAGATACGCAGTATTTT	CASSFHRDRNLSTDTQYF
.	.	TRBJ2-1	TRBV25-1	TGTGCCAGCTTACTAACCGGCAATGAGCAGTTCTTC	CASLLTGNEQFF
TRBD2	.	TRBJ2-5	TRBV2	TGTGCCAGCAGTGTGGGACTAGCGGGCACGGTGGCCCAGTACTTC	CASSVGLAGTVAQYF
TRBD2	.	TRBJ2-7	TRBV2	TGTGCCAGCAGTGAACGGGAGGACTACGAGCAGTACTTC	CASSEREDYEQYF
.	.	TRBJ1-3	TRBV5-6	TGTGCCAGCAGCTTACCTTCGGGAACGGGAAACACCATATATTTT	CASSLPSGTGNTIYF
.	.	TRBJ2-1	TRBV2	TGTGCCAGCAGTGAGGGAGACGGCGGCTCCTACAATGAGCAGTTCTTC	CASSEGDGGSYNEQFF
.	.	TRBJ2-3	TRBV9	TGTGCCAGCAGCCCTTACACAGATACGCAGTATTTT	CASSPYTDTQYF
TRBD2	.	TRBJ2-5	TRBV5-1	TGCGCCAGCAGCAAGATAGCGGGGGAGTACCAAGAGACCCAGTACTTC	CASSKIAGEYQETQYF
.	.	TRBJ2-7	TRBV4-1	TGCGCCAGCAGCCAAGATACGCGCGCCGAGCAGTACTTC	CASSQDTRAEQYF
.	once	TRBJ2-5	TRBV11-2	TGTGCCAGCAGATATGTTTTGAGGGGGAAGGATGAGACCCAGTACTTC	CASRYVLRGKDETQYF
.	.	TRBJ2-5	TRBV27	TGTGCCAGCAGTTTGGGAGCTCAGAGTCTCAAGACCCAGTACTTC	CASSLGAQSLKTQYF
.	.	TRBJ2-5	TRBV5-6	TGTGCCAGCAGCTTTAAACAGGGGACCCAGTACTTC	CASSFKQGTQYF
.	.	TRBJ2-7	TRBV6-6	TGTGCCAGCAGTGACGGAAATGCACCCGGGAACGAGCAGTACTTC	CASSDGNAPGNEQYF
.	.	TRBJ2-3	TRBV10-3	TGTGCAGGAGCAGGGGAAGCGGATACGCAGTATTTT	CAGAGEADTQYF
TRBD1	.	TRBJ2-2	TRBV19	TGTGCCAGTAGTGTATCCGGGACAGGTATCACCGGGGAGCTGTTTTTT	CASSVSGTGITGELFF
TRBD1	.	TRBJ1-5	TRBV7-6	TGTGCCAGCAGCTTGGGACAGGGGGCGAGCAATCAGCCCCAGCATTTT	CASSLGQGASNQPQHF
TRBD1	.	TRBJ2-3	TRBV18	TGTGCCAGCCAGACGACAGGGGGCGGAGATACGCAGTATTTT	CASQTTGGGDTQYF
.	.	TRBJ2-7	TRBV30	TGTGCCTGGAGTTCCAGCGAGCAGTACTTC	CAWSSSEQYF
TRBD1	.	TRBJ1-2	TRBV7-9	TGTGCCACCTGGGGGGACAGGAGTATAACCGTCCATGGCTACACCTTC	CATWGDRSITVHGYTF
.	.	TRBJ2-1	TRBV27	TGTGCCAGCAGTTTATATCACGCGGGGGCGTACAATGAGCAGTTCTTC	CASSLYHAGAYNEQFF
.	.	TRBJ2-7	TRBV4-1	TGCGCCAGCAGCCAAGATCCGGGAGCATTCTACGAGCAGTACTTC	CASSQDPGAFYEQYF
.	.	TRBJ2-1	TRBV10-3	TGTGCCATCAGTGAGGGAGGGTCCGATGAGCAGTTCTTC	CAISEGGSDEQFF
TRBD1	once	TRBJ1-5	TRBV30	TGTGCCTGGAGACAGGGGAATCAGCCCCAGCATTTT	CAWRQGNQPQHF
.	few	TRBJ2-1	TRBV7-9	TGTGCCAGCAGCTGGGGGGGCCGGAACAATGAGCAGTTCTTC	CASSWGGRNNEQFF